Below, 15 T cell receptor beta chains from the same sample are listed, as sequenced in a study of neoadjuvant anti-PD-1 for oral cavity cancer. TCRdb's copy holds only in-frame clones and misses some; the assay was immunoSEQ multiplex PCR. Altogether 7,000 to 7,500 clones are present, 48% being singletons, with the ten largest covering roughly 10%. The source material was tumor tissue, sampled before nivolumab (anti-PD-1) treatment. The source is a person between 40 and 80 years old with oral cavity squamous cell carcinoma.

This sequence joins TRBV6-5 and TRBJ1-4, with 10 bases lining up with TRBD1. Germline values: CDR1 MNHEY, CDR2 SVGAGI. The CDR3 is 15 amino acids. The ends lost 6 bases at V and 6 bases at J; junction bases unmatched: 7. The DNA for the CDR3 is TGTGCCAGCAGGGATTGGACAGGGGGATATGAAAAACTGTTTTTT. Its translation is CASRDWTGGYEKLFF.

The chain couples TRBV30 to TRBJ1-1; D gene ambiguous. Germline V gives CDR1 GTSNPN, CDR2 SVGIG (reference sequence). The V gene lost 2 bases and the J gene lost 4 bases, with 17 bases spanning the gap. The CDR3 is 15 residues long. The CDR3 sequence is CAWSLRGLLGTEAFF. The CDR3 DNA reads as TGTGCCTGGAGTCTACGCGGGCTCCTGGGCACTGAAGCTTTCTTT.

This clone has only a few counts. The chain links TRBV7-9 to TRBJ1-1; TRBD1 aligns across 9 bases. V lost 1 base and J lost 4; bases outside the gene matches: 4. Per the germline V gene, CDR1 is SEHNR and CDR2 is FQNEAQ (reference sequence). This CDR3 region has 15 residues. The CDR3 loop reads CASSLGDREVTEAFF. The CDR3 DNA sequence: TGTGCCAGCAGCTTAGGGGACAGGGAGGTCACTGAAGCTTTCTTT.

The gene calls are TRBV20-1 and TRBJ1-2, with a weak D call TRBD1 (5 bases). The CDR3 is 11 amino acids. In germline, CDR1 is DFQATT, CDR2 SNEGSKA (reference sequence). The V gene lost 8 bases and the J gene lost 8 bases, with 15 bases spanning the gap. The CDR3 reads CSPGGYGGYTF. In nucleotides, the CDR3 is TGCAGTCCGGGGGGGTACGGGGGCTACACCTTC.

V usage is TRBV18 and J usage is TRBJ2-1; 9 bases match TRBD2. V lost 6 bases to trimming and J lost 6 bases; unmatched junction nucleotides: 15. Germline V gene data show CDR1 as KGHSH and CDR2 as LQKENI. This CDR3 has 17 residues. DNA for the CDR3: TGTGCCAGCTCGCCCATCAGTATACTAGCGGGTGGCAATGAGCAGTTCTTC. Translation: CASSPISILAGGNEQFF.

The CDR3 nucleotides read TGTGCCAGCAGGGGAGAGACCCAGTACTTC. Residues: CASRGETQYF. The V call is TRBV6-6, the J call TRBJ2-5; no reliable D call. V lost 6 bases, J lost 4 bases, and 3 bases lay in between. The CDR3 length is 10 residues. Per germline, CDR1 MNHNY and CDR2 SVGAGI (reference sequence).

This chain joins TRBV10-1 and TRBJ2-1; D remains unclear. This CDR3 has 14 amino acids. CDR1 and CDR2 from the germline V gene are WNHNN and SYGVQD (reference sequence). Trimming took off 4 bases at V and 2 bases at J, with 9 bases between the two ends. The CDR3 spells CASSGGVAYNEQFF. CDR3 in DNA: TGCGCCAGCAGTGGTGGGGTCGCCTACAATGAGCAGTTCTTC.

The table lists this clone with a few counts. The V call is TRBV7-2, the J call TRBJ1-5; D gene unclear. The germline V and J ends were trimmed by 1 base and 11 bases, with 9 bases remaining between them. Germline-derived CDR1 and CDR2 are SGHTA and FQGNSA. The CDR3 covers 12 residues. CDR3 in amino acids: CASSLVQGAQHF. CDR3 nucleotide sequence: TGTGCCAGCAGCTTAGTCCAAGGAGCCCAGCATTTT.

This clone has a handful of counts. The chain links TRBV27 to TRBJ1-1, with D tentatively TRBD1 (5 bases). Germline loops: CDR1 MNHEY, CDR2 SMNVEV (reference sequence). V lost 3 bases and J 5 bases, leaving 16 bases between the germline ends. The CDR3 length is 15 residues. In DNA, the CDR3 is TGTGCCAGCAGTTTGATGGTAAGGGGAACAACTGAAGCTTTCTTT. It is translated as CASSLMVRGTTEAFF.

This chain connects TRBV7-9 to TRBJ2-7; D possibly corresponds to TRBD1 (5 bases). V was cut by 5 bases and J by 3 bases, with 14 bases left in between. This CDR3 is 14 amino acids long. CDR1 is SEHNR and CDR2 is FQNEAQ in the germline V gene (reference sequence). Here the CDR3 reads CASSPTSGRYEQYF. CDR3 nucleotides: TGTGCCAGCAGCCCTACCTCAGGGCGCTACGAGCAGTACTTC. The complete variable domain, with remaining parts taken from reference TRBV7-9 and TRBJ2-7, reads DTGVSQNPRHKITKRGQNVTFRCDPISEHNRLYWYRQTLGQGPEFLTYFQNEAQLEKSRLLSDRFSAERPKGSFSTLEIQRTEQGDSAMYLCASSPTSGRYEQYFGPGTRLTVT.

The table lists this clone with a few counts. V is TRBV11-2 and J is TRBJ2-3; 7 bases agree with TRBD1. Germline V gene lookup returns CDR1 SGHAT and CDR2 FQNNGV. This CDR3 is built from 16 residues. J gave up 2 bases and V 4 bases, and 9 bases lay outside the gene matches. The DNA for the CDR3 is TGTGCCAGCAGCTCCGCCCGACAGGGACCCACAGATACGCAGTATTTT. Translated, it gives CASSSARQGPTDTQYF.

The chain joins TRBV10-1 to TRBJ2-7, with 14 bases that match TRBD2. Germline-derived CDR1 and CDR2 are WNHNN and SYGVQD (reference sequence). The V and J ends lost 5 bases and 8 bases, in that order; junction bases with no gene match: 5. The CDR3 is 14 residues long. CDR3 sequence: CASSPGLAGAQQYF. The CDR3 DNA follows: TGCGCCAGCAGTCCGGGACTAGCGGGAGCCCAGCAGTACTTC.

The rearrangement uses TRBV29-1 and TRBJ2-3; D is uncertain. Germline V gene sequence: CDR1 SQVTM, CDR2 ANQGSEA. This CDR3 is built from 12 residues. V lost 4 bases and J 2 bases, leaving 7 bases between the germline ends. CDR3 loop: CSVGRLTDTQYF. The CDR3 DNA sequence: TGCAGCGTTGGCAGGCTCACAGATACGCAGTATTTT.

Only a few counts were recorded for this clone. The gene calls are TRBV11-2 and TRBJ2-3; perhaps TRBD1 as D (6 bases). Trimming stripped 3 bases from V and 0 bases from J, with 13 bases between. The germline gives CDR1 SGHAT, CDR2 FQNNGV. This CDR3 is 16 amino acids long. As DNA, the CDR3 is TGTGCCAGCAGCTTTACTGGGGGCGCGAGCACAGATACGCAGTATTTT. Encoded protein: CASSFTGGASTDTQYF.

Sample share makes this clone large. The J gene is TRBJ1-1, the V gene TRBV7-9, with TRBD1 identical over 10 bases. The trim removed 5 bases at V and 3 bases at J, leaving 6 bases unmatched. This CDR3 is built from 15 residues. Germline CDR1 SEHNR, CDR2 FQNEAQ (reference sequence). CDR3 amino acids: CASSPPGTGDTEAFF. The CDR3 nucleotides read TGTGCCAGCAGCCCCCCCGGGACAGGGGACACTGAAGCTTTCTTT.